What follows are 19 T cell receptor beta chains derived from one specimen sequenced in a study of patients and donors after allogeneic stem cell transplantation. TCRdb recomputed calls from the RT-PCR reads with MiXCR, one row per CDR3 protein. The sample contains about 960,000 distinct CDR3 sequences, under 20% of which appear only once. The sequencing sample was made of blood, either unsorted or a sorted T cell fraction (not recorded which). The receptors derive from a human donor who was either an allogeneic HSCT recipient or a stem cell or donor lymphocyte infusion donor (not recorded which). It is not recorded whose cells these are; they may come from a transplant donor.

This clonotype was seen more than once but under ten times. The chain is built from TRBV25-1 and TRBJ2-5, with a tentative D call TRBD2 (5 bases). The germline V gene has CDR1 MGHDK and CDR2 SYGVNS. V was clipped by 1 base and J by 2 bases, with 5 bases between them. The CDR3 is made up of 13 amino acids. The CDR3 sequence: CASSESGQETQYF. DNA of the CDR3: TGTGCCAGCAGTGAATCGGGGCAAGAGACCCAGTACTTC.

The V gene is TRBV4-1, the J gene TRBJ1-1; no firm D call. Trimming took off 4 bases at V and 8 bases at J, with 17 bases between the two ends. The CDR3 totals 14 residues. Looked up from germline, CDR1 is MGHRA and CDR2 is YSYEKL. CDR3 amino acids: CASSPLEALSEAFF. The CDR3 DNA reads as TGCGCCAGCAGCCCTCTGGAGGCCCTCTCCGAAGCTTTCTTT.

This clonotype was picked up a small number of times. The chain joins TRBV6-2 or TRBV6-3 to TRBJ1-1; 9 nucleotides agree with TRBD1. The length of the CDR3 is 15 residues. Germline-derived CDR1 and CDR2 are MNHEY and SVGEGT. V lost 4 bases and J lost 5; bases outside the gene matches: 8. CDR3: CASSSAGQGWTEAFF. CDR3 bases: TGTGCCAGCAGTTCCGCGGGACAGGGATGGACTGAAGCTTTCTTT.

This clonotype was seen only once. CDR3: CASSAGAGTGRGNEQFF. The CDR3 DNA is TGTGCCAGCAGCGCCGGAGCCGGGACAGGCAGGGGCAATGAGCAGTTCTTC. The rearrangement joins TRBV9 to TRBJ2-1, with TRBD1 matching over 8 bases. The CDR3 consists of 17 residues. Germline V gives CDR1 SGDLS, CDR2 YYNGEE. Losses at the gene ends were 3 bases for V and 6 bases for J; bases not matched to a gene: 14.

The chain carries TRBV7-2 and TRBJ2-1; D possibly corresponds to TRBD2 (5 bases). Germline values: CDR1 SGHTA, CDR2 FQGNSA. The CDR3 has 16 amino acids. With 3 bases removed from V and 8 bases from J, the gap between germline ends came to 20 bases. Here the CDR3 reads CASSFFRRAEVDEQFF. DNA of the CDR3: TGTGCCAGCAGCTTCTTTCGGCGGGCCGAGGTCGATGAGCAGTTCTTC.

The chain links TRBV5-1 to TRBJ1-3; D possibly corresponds to TRBD1 (5 bases). V was clipped by 1 base and J by 4 bases, with 15 bases between them. Germline lookup yields CDR1 SGHRS and CDR2 YFSETQ. The CDR3 is made up of 16 amino acids. The DNA for the CDR3 is TGCGCCAGCAGCTTGATGTCGGGGCAGAGAGGAAACACCATATATTTT. Amino acid sequence: CASSLMSGQRGNTIYF.

This clonotype was picked up a small number of times. J is TRBJ2-4 and V is TRBV4-3; 7 bases line up with TRBD2. Germline loops: CDR1 LGHNA, CDR2 YSLEER. The CDR3 consists of 16 residues. The trim removed 8 bases at V and 7 bases at J, leaving 17 bases unmatched. As DNA, the CDR3 is TGCGCCAGCTCAGAAGGACTAGGAGGAGCGGGGAACATTCAGTACTTC. Encoded protein: CASSEGLGGAGNIQYF.

This clonotype was seen a handful of times. The chain carries TRBV12-3 or TRBV12-4 and TRBJ1-6; tentative D call: TRBD1 (5 bases). The CDR3 extends over 12 amino acids. V was cut by 7 bases and J by 8 bases, with 9 bases left in between. The CDR3 loop reads CASTQGYSPLHF. The CDR3 nucleotides are TGTGCCAGCACCCAGGGTTATTCACCCCTCCACTTT.

This clonotype was recorded at least ten times. The CDR3 region is CASSLWAGDANEQYF. CDR3 DNA: TGTGCCAGCAGCTTATGGGCAGGTGATGCCAACGAGCAGTACTTC. The rearrangement uses TRBV7-2 and TRBJ2-7, with D unclear. The CDR3 is 15 amino acids. CDR1 is SGHTA, CDR2 FQGNSA, per germline. The V end lost 2 bases, the J end lost 5 bases, and 16 bases lay between the germline ends.

This chain connects TRBV14 to TRBJ1-2, with 7 bases lining up with TRBD1. CDR1 and CDR2 from the germline V gene are SGHDN and FVKESK. CDR3 length equals 16 residues. V dropped 3 bases and J dropped 4; count of bases not matched to a gene: 11. The chain's CDR3 is CASSQDWTGPVYGYTF. The CDR3 DNA follows: TGTGCCAGCAGCCAGGATTGGACAGGCCCAGTCTATGGCTACACCTTC.

The chain combines TRBV7-8 with TRBJ2-1, with TRBD2 as a possible D gene (6 bases). The germline CDR1 and CDR2 sequences are SGHVS and FQNEAQ. Trimming removed 5 bases from V and 3 bases from J, with 20 bases in between. The CDR3 contains 17 residues. CDR3 residues: CASSLNPLRGGYNEQFF. In nucleotides, the CDR3 is TGTGCCAGCAGCCTCAATCCACTGCGGGGTGGCTACAATGAGCAGTTCTTC.

This clonotype turned up a few times. V gene TRBV5-1 combines with J gene TRBJ2-1, with 8 bases aligning to TRBD2. The trim removed 4 bases at V and 6 bases at J, leaving 6 bases unmatched. CDR1 SGHRS and CDR2 YFSETQ come from the germline V gene. The CDR3 consists of 14 residues. CDR3 sequence (DNA): TGCGCCAGCAGCGCAAGCGGGAGAACCAATGAGCAGTTCTTC. It encodes CASSASGRTNEQFF.

This clonotype has just a few counts. The V and J genes are TRBV2 and TRBJ2-3, with 8 bases that match TRBD2. This CDR3 region has 14 residues. With 7 bases clipped from V and 4 bases from J, the junction kept 7 bases outside the gene matches. Germline V gene lookup returns CDR1 SNHLY and CDR2 FYNNEI. The CDR3 DNA is TGTGCCAGCATCAGGACTAGCTCACCAGATACGCAGTATTTT. It encodes CASIRTSSPDTQYF.

There are many counts of this clonotype. The chain carries TRBV12-3 or TRBV12-4 and TRBJ1-1; D is unclear. This CDR3 comprises 15 residues. Trimming took 3 bases from V and 9 from J, leaving 20 bases between them. CDR3 loop: CASSLMGDLIFKAFF. The CDR3 nucleotides read TGTGCCAGCAGTTTGATGGGCGACTTAATATTCAAAGCTTTCTTT.

The table lists this clonotype with a few counts. V and J are TRBV2 and TRBJ2-1; a possible D gene is TRBD2 (6 bases). Germline lookup yields CDR1 SNHLY and CDR2 FYNNEI. V was pared by 6 bases and J by 10 bases, with 25 bases between. The CDR3 has 16 amino acids. In DNA form, the CDR3 reads TGTGCCAGCAGGCCGAGTCGGGGGATCGGCGGTGGGGAGCAGTTCTTC. It translates to CASRPSRGIGGGEQFF.

V and J are TRBV5-6 and TRBJ2-2; possibly TRBD1 for D (5 bases). Germline V gene data show CDR1 as SGHDT and CDR2 as YYEEEE. The germline V and J ends were trimmed by 1 base and 4 bases, with 17 bases remaining between them. The CDR3 sequence is 17 residues long. In DNA form, the CDR3 reads TGTGCCAGCAGCTTGCCAGGGTCGGCCCTACCCACCGGGGAGCTGTTTTTT. Protein sequence: CASSLPGSALPTGELFF.

The chain carries TRBV5-1 and TRBJ2-1; the D gene is possibly TRBD2 (5 bases). This CDR3 contains 16 residues. Germline-derived CDR1 and CDR2 are SGHRS and YFSETQ. With 1 base removed from V and 1 base from J, the gap between germline ends came to 12 bases. The CDR3 spells CASSLSGGFSYNEQFF. The CDR3 DNA reads as TGCGCCAGCAGCTTGTCAGGAGGTTTTTCCTACAATGAGCAGTTCTTC.

This clonotype occurred once. At one end the junction does not follow the germline gene, possibly because of a read error. The CDR3, as DNA: TGTGCCAGCAGGGGGGAATCTGCCAAGAACACTGAAGCTATCTTT. Translation gives CASRGESAKNTEAIF. The chain links TRBV2 to TRBJ1-1; perhaps TRBD1 as D (5 bases). This CDR3 contains 15 residues. Germline CDR1 is SNHLY and CDR2 is FYNNEI.

V gene TRBV7-9 combines with J gene TRBJ2-3, with D perhaps TRBD2 (5 bases). The V gene's germline CDR1 is SEHNR and CDR2 FQNEAQ (reference sequence). The CDR3 covers 15 residues. Trimming left V 2 bases short and J 2 bases short, with 11 bases between. The CDR3 DNA is TGTGCCAGCAGCTTAAATACGGGATACACAGATACGCAGTATTTT. Protein: CASSLNTGYTDTQYF.